The next 19 T cell receptor beta chains were all read from a single sample in a study of shared clonotypes between healthy human individuals. Sequencing used immunoSEQ multiplex PCR; TCRdb keeps in-frame clones, though not all of them. The sample includes about 560,000 clones, just over 75% of them seen just once. Specimen: PBMCs. The receptor source for this set is a woman aged 40 to 50 in good health. Some clones in this sample may be carry-over from other donors' samples.

The chain has TRBV14 and TRBJ2-7; unclear D gene. Trimming shortened V by 1 base and J by 2 bases, and 18 bases separated the two germline ends. In germline, CDR1 is SGHDN, CDR2 FVKESK. This CDR3 has 17 amino acids. In DNA form, the CDR3 reads TGTGCCAGCAGCCAAGTCCCAACGTTCAGCGCGACCTACGAGCAGTACTTC. It codes for CASSQVPTFSATYEQYF.

V gene TRBV29-1 combines with J gene TRBJ2-1; D is perhaps TRBD1 or TRBD2 (5 bases each). This CDR3 contains 14 residues. The germline V gene encodes CDR1 SQVTM and CDR2 ANQGSEA. V gave up 7 bases and J gave up 4 bases, with 17 bases separating them. CDR3 DNA: TGCAGCGCGGGTAAGAGGGGCTCGTACAATGAGCAGTTCTTC. Residues: CSAGKRGSYNEQFF.

CDR3 sequence (DNA): TGTGCCAGCTCACCACTTAGCGGGAGTTCCTACGAGCAGTACTTC. Amino acids: CASSPLSGSSYEQYF. The chain has TRBV18 and TRBJ2-7; 9 bases line up with TRBD2. The ends lost 1 base at V and 1 base at J; junction bases unmatched: 2. There are 15 residues in the CDR3. Germline loops: CDR1 KGHSH, CDR2 LQKENI.

The chain has TRBV25-1 and TRBJ1-2, with D tentatively TRBD1 (6 bases). Trimming shortened V by 6 bases and J by 4 bases, and 15 bases separated the two germline ends. CDR1 and CDR2 (germline): MGHDK, SYGVNS. CDR3 size: 14 residues. CDR3 in DNA: TGTGCCAGCAGCTCAAGGGGGGGGTCCTATGGCTACACCTTC. As protein: CASSSRGGSYGYTF.

In its sample, this clone was seen many times. This sample also contains other DNA sequences that code for the same CDR3. This rearrangement joins TRBV28 to TRBJ1-3, with D perhaps TRBD1 (5 bases). The CDR3 extends over 14 amino acids. The V end lost 6 bases, the J end lost 4 bases, and 13 bases lay between the germline ends. Germline lookup yields CDR1 MDHEN and CDR2 SYDVKM. DNA for the CDR3: TGTGCCAGCAGCAACTCAGGGTCGGGAAACACCATATATTTT. This encodes CASSNSGSGNTIYF.

The rearrangement joins TRBV10-3 to TRBJ2-3; D assignment may be TRBD1 or TRBD2 (5 bases each). V was trimmed by 8 bases and J by 0 bases, leaving 12 bases between them. Germline-derived CDR1 and CDR2 are ENHRY and SYGVKD. The CDR3 is made up of 14 amino acids. The DNA of the CDR3 is TGTGCCATCCGAGGGGACGGTAGCACAGATACGCAGTATTTT. Amino acids: CAIRGDGSTDTQYF.

This rearrangement joins TRBV29-1 to TRBJ2-2, with 12 positions matching TRBD2. Looked up from germline, CDR1 is SQVTM and CDR2 is ANQGSEA. The V segment lost 3 bases and the J segment 1 base; nucleotides outside the gene matches: 3. The CDR3 totals 16 residues. The CDR3, as DNA: TGCAGCGTTGACACTAGCGGGAGGCGGAACACCGGGGAGCTGTTTTTT. It codes for CSVDTSGRRNTGELFF.

The chain uses TRBV7-9 and TRBJ2-5; D call uncertain. V lost 1 base to trimming and J lost 5 bases, with 11 bases between them. Germline V gene data show CDR1 as SEHNR and CDR2 as FQNEAQ (reference sequence). This CDR3 spans 14 amino acids. CDR3 nucleotide sequence: TGTGCCAGCAGCTTAGGCCGCGTAGCCGAGACCCAGTACTTC. Protein sequence: CASSLGRVAETQYF.

The rearrangement uses TRBV18 and TRBJ2-3, with D perhaps TRBD1 (5 bases). Per germline, CDR1 KGHSH and CDR2 LQKENI. Trimming pared 3 bases from V and 6 bases from J, leaving 13 bases between. The CDR3 covers 14 residues. The CDR3 loop reads CASSPSAGADTQYF. The CDR3, as DNA: TGTGCCAGCTCACCGTCTGCTGGGGCTGATACGCAGTATTTT.

The gene calls are TRBV29-1 and TRBJ1-4; weak D call: TRBD1 (6 bases). CDR3 length equals 14 residues. CDR1 SQVTM and CDR2 ANQGSEA come from the germline V gene. With 3 bases removed from V and 7 bases from J, the gap between germline ends came to 15 bases. DNA of the CDR3: TGCAGCGTTGACGAGAGGGGAGGGGGTGAAAAACTGTTTTTT. Residues: CSVDERGGGEKLFF.

In the case of this clone: Other DNA variants within this sample encode the same CDR3. The chain employs TRBV7-2 and TRBJ2-1; D is undetermined. CDR3 length equals 11 residues. The germline gives CDR1 SGHTA, CDR2 FQGNSA. The ends were cut back, 3 bases at V and 7 bases at J, with 4 bases in the middle. DNA for the CDR3: TGTGCCAGCAGCTTTTATAATGAGCAGTTCTTC. It yields the protein CASSFYNEQFF. The complete variable domain, with remaining parts taken from reference TRBV7-2 and TRBJ2-1, reads GAGVSQSPSNKVTEKGKDVELRCDPISGHTALYWYRQSLGQGLEFLIYFQGNSAPDKSGLPSDRFSAERTGGSVSTLTIQRTQQEDSAVYLCASSFYNEQFFGPGTRLTVL.

The J gene is TRBJ2-3, the V gene TRBV18; D not certain. Per germline, CDR1 KGHSH and CDR2 LQKENI. The CDR3 is made up of 14 amino acids. With 0 bases removed from V and 3 bases from J, the gap between germline ends came to 7 bases. The CDR3 loop reads CASSPPISTDTQYF. As DNA, the CDR3 is TGTGCCAGCTCACCACCGATCTCGACAGATACGCAGTATTTT.

This chain uses TRBV29-1 with TRBJ2-7; 7 bases map to TRBD2. Germline loops: CDR1 SQVTM, CDR2 ANQGSEA. There are 14 residues in the CDR3. With V trimmed by 7 bases and J by 5 bases, 14 bases remained unmatched. The CDR3 sequence is CSAAPGGLIDEQYF. CDR3 nucleotides: TGCAGCGCCGCCCCCGGGGGGTTAATCGACGAGCAGTACTTC.

V gene TRBV5-1 combines with J gene TRBJ1-3; D ambiguous. Germline lookup yields CDR1 SGHRS and CDR2 YFSETQ. The CDR3 consists of 13 residues. Trimming removed 3 bases from V and 2 bases from J, with 6 bases in between. The CDR3: CASSSRAGNTIYF. Here the CDR3 DNA reads TGCGCCAGCAGCTCAAGGGCTGGAAACACCATATATTTT. The variable domain in full, completed from reference TRBV5-1 and TRBJ1-3, reads KAGVTQTPRYLIKTRGQQVTLSCSPISGHRSVSWYQQTPGQGLQFLFEYFSETQRNKGNFPGRFSGRQFSNSRSEMNVSTLELGDSALYLCASSSRAGNTIYFGEGSWLTVV.

This chain's CDR3 is CASALALPDTQYF. The CDR3, as DNA: TGCGCCAGCGCCCTAGCGCTCCCAGATACGCAGTATTTT. The chain links TRBV5-1 to TRBJ2-3; the D gene is possibly TRBD2 (6 bases). CDR1 and CDR2 (germline): SGHRS, YFSETQ. This CDR3 is built from 13 residues. The V end lost 7 bases, the J end lost 4 bases, and 13 bases lay between the germline ends.

The CDR3 loop reads CASSPSGPARGYTF. The CDR3 region has the DNA TGTGCCAGCAGCCCCTCAGGGCCGGCCCGGGGCTACACCTTC. This chain uses TRBV7-2 with TRBJ1-2, with a weak D call TRBD1 (5 bases). The V end lost 5 bases, the J end lost 8 bases, and 18 bases lay between the germline ends. CDR1 and CDR2 from the germline V gene are SGHTA and FQGNSA. The CDR3 totals 14 residues.

This clone was seen a single time. V usage is TRBV4-2 and J usage is TRBJ2-7; 10 bases fit TRBD2. V was pared by 0 bases and J by 4 bases, with 6 bases of the junction left unmatched. CDR1 and CDR2 from the germline V gene are LGHNA and YNFKEQ. The CDR3 is 16 residues long. CDR3 sequence (DNA): TGTGCCAGCAGCCAAGACCTGCCTAGCGGGAGATACGAGCAGTACTTC. Encoded protein: CASSQDLPSGRYEQYF.

This clone was recorded once. The J gene is TRBJ2-7, the V gene TRBV7-2; TRBD2 matches at 13 bases. This CDR3 spans 15 amino acids. With 6 bases clipped from V and 5 bases from J, the junction kept 7 bases outside the gene matches. The V gene's germline CDR1 is SGHTA and CDR2 FQGNSA. CDR3 nucleotides: TGTGCCAGCAGGTCCGGACTAGCGGGAGCAGACGAGCAGTACTTC. Translated, it gives CASRSGLAGADEQYF.

V usage is TRBV18 and J usage is TRBJ2-2; 11 nucleotides agree with TRBD2. V was pared by 2 bases and J by 1 base, with 0 bases of the junction left unmatched. Per the germline V gene, CDR1 is KGHSH and CDR2 is LQKENI. The CDR3 extends over 16 amino acids. The CDR3 sequence is CASSPGTSGNTGELFF. In DNA form, the CDR3 reads TGTGCCAGCTCACCAGGGACTAGCGGGAACACCGGGGAGCTGTTTTTT.